This T cell receptor beta chain stems from a study of CD8 T cells in ankylosing spondylitis. Whole-study results and caveats: Enrichment of disease-linked clones was reportedly significant in matched ankylosing spondylitis synovial fluid. Roughly eight highly homologous variants made up a TCR beta motif, and this motif appeared characteristic of ankylosing spondylitis blood. Both synovial fluid and blood in reactive arthritis had previously been reported to carry some motif variants. Disease-linked clones were CD8+ and relatively rare in peripheral blood.

The V and J ends lost 2 bases and 5 bases respectively, with 18 bases between them. The CDR3 has 15 residues. CDR1 is SQVTM and CDR2 is ANQGSEA in the germline V gene. On this clonotype: What it binds is unknown.

Using quantitative 5'-RACE with molecular barcodes, the authors made TCR beta libraries. TCRdb recomputed calls from the 5' RACE reads with MiXCR, one row per CDR3 protein. The table lists a few hundred thousand distinct CDR3 sequences, roughly a sixth of them singletons, with over 1% in the top ten. The chain employs TRBV29-1 and TRBJ2-5, with D possibly TRBD1 on 6 matching bases. The clonotype was recovered from a male donor with ankylosing spondylitis. Sequencing was done on a sample of blood, either unsorted or a sorted T cell fraction (not recorded which). The CDR3 region is CSVERAGVIGETQYF. The CDR3 coding sequence is TGCAGCGTTGAAAGGGCAGGGGTCATTGGGGAGACCCAGTACTTC.